The 10 T cell receptor beta chains in this list originate from one sample, sequenced in a study of CD8+CD57+ T cells in acquired aplastic anemia. Both TCR beta VDJ combination and CDR3 sequence profiling were carried out. Genomic DNA was the template for this profiling. TCRdb used MiXCR to reprocess the reads, holding one entry per CDR3 protein. The sample consists of some 200,000 distinct CDR3 sequences, about 60% of them appearing once. All sequencing subjects had displayed CD8+CD57+ cell expansion on flow cytometry. What was sequenced was sorted CD4+, CD8+, or CD8+CD57+ T cells (not recorded which) from PBMCs. The source of these receptors is a human donor with aplastic anemia.

In this sample, this clonotype turned up once. The chain combines TRBV19 with TRBJ1-3; the D gene is possibly TRBD1 (5 bases). The germline CDR1 and CDR2 sequences are LNHDA and SQIVND (reference sequence). Trimming cost V 3 bases and J 2 bases, with 14 bases left between them. The CDR3 has 16 amino acids. The CDR3 bases are TGTGCCAGTAGTATGGCAGGGAATGCTCCTGGAAACACCATATATTTT. Its protein product is CASSMAGNAPGNTIYF.

This chain uses TRBV2 with TRBJ2-5, with TRBD2 identical over 11 bases. The CDR3 covers 14 residues. Trimming took 6 bases from V and 5 from J; bases not matched to a gene: 5. Looked up from germline, CDR1 is SNHLY and CDR2 is FYNNEI. The CDR3 spells CASRRTSGRETQYF. The CDR3 nucleotides read TGTGCCAGCAGGCGGACTAGCGGGCGTGAGACCCAGTACTTC.

CDR3 sequence (DNA): TGCGCCAGCAGCTTGATCGGGGAGGTCGGGGAGCTGTTTTTT. Its protein product is CASSLIGEVGELFF. The rearrangement links TRBV5-1 to TRBJ2-2; TRBD2 is a possible D gene (6 bases). V dropped 1 base and J dropped 7 bases, with 11 bases sitting between them. This CDR3 region has 14 residues. Germline V gives CDR1 SGHRS, CDR2 YFSETQ.

This rearrangement joins TRBV19 to TRBJ1-3; no definite D call. From germline, CDR1 is LNHDA and CDR2 SQIVND (reference sequence). This CDR3 is 13 amino acids long. V was pared by 2 bases and J by 8 bases, with 10 bases between. The DNA for the CDR3 is TGTGCCAGTAGTATAAGCGCTGGGGACACCATATATTTT. It specifies CASSISAGDTIYF.

This clonotype was seen more than once but under ten times. CDR3 protein: CATSRGLGGVDYGYTF. CDR3 bases: TGTGCCACCAGCAGAGGGCTTGGGGGTGTAGACTATGGCTACACCTTC. The rearrangement uses TRBV15 and TRBJ1-2; tentatively, D is TRBD1 (5 bases). The CDR3 extends over 16 amino acids. Germline CDR1 reads LNHNV; CDR2 reads YYDKDF (reference sequence). Trimming left V 1 base short and J 3 bases short, with 15 bases between.

This clonotype was seen at least ten times. The J gene is TRBJ1-1, the V gene TRBV19; tentatively, D is TRBD1 (5 bases). Germline values: CDR1 LNHDA, CDR2 SQIVND (reference sequence). This CDR3 contains 13 residues. V lost 3 bases, J lost 1 base, and 6 bases lay in between. The CDR3 is CASSMTENTEAFF. The CDR3 region has the DNA TGTGCCAGTAGTATGACAGAGAACACTGAAGCTTTCTTT.

V usage is TRBV2 and J usage is TRBJ2-3; 9 nucleotides align to TRBD1. This CDR3 spans 15 amino acids. Germline CDR1 is SNHLY and CDR2 is FYNNEI. Trimming removed 6 bases from V and 4 bases from J; junction bases left unmatched: 8. The CDR3, as DNA: TGTGCCAGCAGAGCCACAGGGGGCGCAGCAGATACGCAGTATTTT. Translation gives CASRATGGAADTQYF.

This clonotype is a singleton in its sample. The chain recombines TRBV4-3 with TRBJ2-5; weak D call: TRBD2 (7 bases). Trimming removed 1 base at V and 1 base at J, with 16 bases between. The CDR3 sequence is 17 residues long. Germline V gene data show CDR1 as LGHNA and CDR2 as YSLEER. DNA for the CDR3: TGCGCCAGCAGCCAAGGAGGGGGGAGGGTGTCCCAAGAGACCCAGTACTTC. Encoded protein: CASSQGGGRVSQETQYF.

The chain has TRBV2 and TRBJ1-2; D not resolved. This CDR3 has 15 amino acids. CDR1 is SNHLY and CDR2 is FYNNEI in the germline V gene. Trimming left V 2 bases short and J 0 bases short, with 10 bases between. This CDR3 reads CASSEFGGTNYGYTF. In DNA, the CDR3 is TGTGCCAGCAGTGAATTCGGCGGCACTAACTATGGCTACACCTTC.

This clonotype was detected only a few times. The genes are TRBV7-2 and TRBJ1-4; D remains ambiguous. CDR1 is SGHTA and CDR2 is FQGNSA in the germline V gene. Trimming removed 5 bases at V and 2 bases at J, with 12 bases between. The CDR3 spans 15 residues. The CDR3 loop reads CASSARVATNEKLFF. The CDR3 DNA is TGTGCCAGCAGCGCAAGGGTAGCTACTAATGAAAAACTGTTTTTT.